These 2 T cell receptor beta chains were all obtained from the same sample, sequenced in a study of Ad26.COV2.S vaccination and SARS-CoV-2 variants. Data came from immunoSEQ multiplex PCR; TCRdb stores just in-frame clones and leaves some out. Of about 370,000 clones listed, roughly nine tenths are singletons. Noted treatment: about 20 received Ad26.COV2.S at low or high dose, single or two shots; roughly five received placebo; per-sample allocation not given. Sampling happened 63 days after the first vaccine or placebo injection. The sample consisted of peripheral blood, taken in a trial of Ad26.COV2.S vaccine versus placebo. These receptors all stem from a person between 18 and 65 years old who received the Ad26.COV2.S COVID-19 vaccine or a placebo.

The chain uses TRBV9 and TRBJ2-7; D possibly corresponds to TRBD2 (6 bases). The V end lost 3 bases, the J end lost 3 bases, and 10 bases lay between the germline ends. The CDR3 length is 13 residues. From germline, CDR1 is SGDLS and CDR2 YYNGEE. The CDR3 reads CASSEAGSYEQYF. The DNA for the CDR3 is TGTGCCAGCAGCGAGGCGGGGAGCTACGAGCAGTACTTC. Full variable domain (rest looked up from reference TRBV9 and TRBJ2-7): DSGVTQTPKHLITATGQRVTLRCSPRSGDLSVYWYQQSLDQGLQFLIQYYNGEERAKGNILERFSAQQFPDLHSELNLSSLELGDSALYFCASSEAGSYEQYFGPGTRLTVT.

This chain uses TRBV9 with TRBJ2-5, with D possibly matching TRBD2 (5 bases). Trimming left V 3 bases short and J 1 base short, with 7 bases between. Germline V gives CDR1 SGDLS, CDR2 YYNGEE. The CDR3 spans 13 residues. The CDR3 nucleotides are TGTGCCAGCAGCGCGGACTTCCAAGAGACCCAGTACTTC. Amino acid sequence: CASSADFQETQYF.